The T cell receptor beta chain under discussion was sequenced for a study of T cell responses to AZD1222 COVID-19 vaccine. Regarding this clone: Its antigen is not known.

The assay was immunoSEQ multiplex PCR, and TCRdb's table has in-frame clones only and misses some. In the table there are fewer than 120,000 clones, around 90% of which are singletons. General study findings and limits: An increase in Spike-specific TCR breadth and depth was observed after two AZD1222 doses. In all cases, repertoires were sampled only after the peak T cell response.

The ends were cut back, 6 bases at V and 6 bases at J, with 23 bases in the middle. Germline loops: CDR1 ENHRY, CDR2 SYGVKD. CDR3 length: 17 residues. The sample consisted of peripheral blood, taken 28 days after the second AZD1222 dose. J is TRBJ2-2 and V is TRBV10-3; a weak D match, TRBD2 (6 bases). The TCR was taken from an adult who received the AZD1222 COVID-19 vaccine. CDR3 sequence (DNA): TGTGCCATCAGCGGAATATCGGGGGTGGGTTCCGCCGGGGAGCTGTTTTTT. It yields the protein CAISGISGVGSAGELFF.